This TCR beta chain came from a study of cytomegalovirus exposure and HLA in healthy donors. Study-level findings and limits: A later analysis linked a missense variant in DCLRE1C to the trimming of TCR beta V and J genes. The presence/absence work took it that sequencing depth was about the same across donors.

V dropped 2 bases and J dropped 9; count of bases not matched to a gene: 3. The CDR3 contains 12 residues. Germline lookup yields CDR1 SGDLS and CDR2 YYNGEE. This clone came up a few times. Its antigen is undetermined. The PCR made use of 60 Vbeta and 13 Jbeta primers. Authors' data handling: Roughly 80 million unique TCR beta chains, 9 million to 12 million shared, were counted in a later analysis. Sequencing used immunoSEQ multiplex PCR; TCRdb keeps in-frame clones, though not all of them. V and J calls and clone size come straight from that table; D and trimming were deduced from the DNA. The data contain approximately 290,000 clones, about four fifths of them singletons.

This sequence joins TRBV9 and TRBJ2-3; 7 bases align to TRBD2. The sample was PBMCs. This receptor was identified in a girl aged 2 to 10 in good health and CMV-seronegative. The CDR3 DNA reads as TGTGCCAGCAGCGTCGGGGGAGGGACGCAGTATTTT. Its protein product is CASSVGGGTQYF.